The clone carrying this T cell receptor beta chain was seen a few times. The data stem from a study of regulatory T cells in long-lasting Graves disease. Turning to the study itself: The study enrolled newly diagnosed Graves' patients on antithyroid drugs under 3 months.

Noted time point: newly diagnosed GD, antithyroid drugs for less than 3 months. The TCR library was made from RNA that had been extracted from PBMCs in TRIzol. The CDR3 runs 14 residues. CDR1 and CDR2 (germline): LGHNA, YNFKEQ. Trimming left V 4 bases short and J 3 bases short, with 7 bases between. CDR3 regions were amplified by Arm-PCR using iRepertoire HTBI primers to build TCR beta libraries. From the multiplex PCR reads, TCRdb called clonotypes with MiXCR, one entry per CDR3 protein. The sample shows 580,000 or so distinct CDR3 sequences, about 16% of them seen only once. The same specimen was also included in a second study, on T cells in Graves' hyperthyroidism and ophthalmopathy. That paper adds: First-round RT-PCR with HTBI primers amplified the TCR CDR3 region. Most thyroid clonotypes expanded above 0.001 were also detected in blood.

The chain joins TRBV4-2 to TRBJ1-6; no definite D call. This TCR came from a man younger than 35 with Graves disease. The input for sequencing was peripheral blood mononuclear cells (PBMCs), taken at new diagnosis, from a patient treated with antithyroid drugs. The CDR3 here is CASSPGDYNSPLHF. The DNA for the CDR3 is TGTGCCAGCAGCCCCGGGGACTATAATTCACCCCTCCACTTT.